The sequence of this T cell receptor beta chain was determined in a study of blood T cell repertoires in COVID-19. Points on this clone: Other DNA sequences in the sample encode the same CDR3.

The J segment lost 0 bases and the V segment lost 6 bases, leaving 3 bases of the junction unmatched. From germline, CDR1 is SEHNR and CDR2 FQNEAQ (reference sequence). The length of the CDR3 is 15 residues. Profiling relied on immunoSEQ multiplex PCR, and the TCRdb table lists in-frame clones only, not all of them. The repertoire holds roughly 300,000 clones, about 86% seen once, with around 4.5% in the top ten. Sequencing was done on a sample of PBMCs or T cells enriched from blood (not recorded which). This chain connects TRBV7-9 to TRBJ2-1, with 9 positions matching TRBD1. This TCR was sampled from a woman aged 40 to 50 with acute COVID-19. The chain's CDR3 is CASSPDRGSYNEQFF. CDR3 bases: TGTGCCAGCAGTCCGGACAGGGGCTCCTACAATGAGCAGTTCTTC.